This T cell receptor beta chain was identified during a study of cytomegalovirus exposure and HLA in healthy donors. This clone was observed a single time. Trimming took 0 bases from V and 5 from J, leaving 21 bases between them. Germline CDR1 is SGHNT and CDR2 is YYREEE (reference sequence). The CDR3 is 18 amino acids. 13 Jbeta primers and 60 Vbeta primers were used for the PCR. Sequenced by immunoSEQ multiplex PCR; TCRdb stores in-frame clones only, minus some. The table records 150,000 to 200,000 clones, 80% to 90% of them present only once. The sequencing sample was made of PBMCs. The rearrangement uses TRBV5-4 and TRBJ2-1; D might be TRBD2 (6 bases). The sequence derives from a man younger than 30 in good health and CMV-seropositive. The CDR3 bases are TGTGCCAGCAGCTTGGTTCGGTTCGGGCGGGACCAAAACAATGAGCAGTTCTTC. It yields the protein CASSLVRFGRDQNNEQFF.